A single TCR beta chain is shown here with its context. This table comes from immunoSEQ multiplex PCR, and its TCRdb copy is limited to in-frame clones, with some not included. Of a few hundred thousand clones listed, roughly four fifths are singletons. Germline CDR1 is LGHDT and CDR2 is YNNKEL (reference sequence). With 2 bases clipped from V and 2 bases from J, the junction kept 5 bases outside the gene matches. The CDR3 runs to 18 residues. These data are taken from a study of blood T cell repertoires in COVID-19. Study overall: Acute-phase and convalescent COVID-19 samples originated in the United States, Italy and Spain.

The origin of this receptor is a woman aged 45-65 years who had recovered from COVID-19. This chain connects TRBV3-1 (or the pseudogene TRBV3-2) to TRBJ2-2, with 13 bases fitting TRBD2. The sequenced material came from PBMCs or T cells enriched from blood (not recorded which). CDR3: CASSQTMGLAGNTGELFF. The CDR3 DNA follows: TGTGCCAGCAGCCAAACCATGGGACTAGCGGGAAACACCGGGGAGCTGTTTTTT.